This TCR beta chain appears in the sequencing data of a study of blood T cell repertoires in COVID-19. About the study: COVID-19 samples collected from the United States, Italy and Spain covered acute and convalescent phases. The cDNA or gDNA used as material had been derived from T cells, B-cell-depleted T cells, or PBMCs.

V was pared by 5 bases and J by 0 bases, with 7 bases between. Germline assignment: CDR1 GTSNPN and CDR2 SVGIG (reference sequence). The CDR3 has 12 residues. Original processing methods: Amplifying reference gene primers gave estimates of nucleated cell counts. Method: immunoSEQ multiplex PCR; TCRdb's copy keeps in-frame clones and lacks some. For V, J and clone size, that table is used; D and trimming come from the DNA. The sample yields some 210,000 clones, 70% to 90% seen once. This clone has just one count. The gene calls are TRBV30 and TRBJ1-1; unclear D gene. The clonotype was recovered from a woman between 40 and 55 years old with acute or convalescent COVID-19. Sample: peripheral blood. CDR3 residues: CAWAPMNTEAFF. The DNA for the CDR3 is TGTGCCTGGGCCCCTATGAACACTGAAGCTTTCTTT.